The 27 T cell receptor beta chains below were found in one sample sequenced in a study of cytomegalovirus exposure and HLA in healthy donors. PCR amplification relied on 60 Vbeta primers (plus 13 Jbeta primers). Data came from immunoSEQ multiplex PCR; TCRdb stores just in-frame clones and leaves some out. The table shows approximately 150,000 clones, with around 72% occurring only once. Material for sequencing was PBMCs. The source is a man aged 40-49 years in good health and CMV-seronegative.

V is TRBV19 and J is TRBJ2-7; tentatively, D is TRBD1 (5 bases). V was cut by 5 bases and J by 2 bases, with 13 bases left in between. The CDR3 contains 14 residues. Germline lookup yields CDR1 LNHDA and CDR2 SQIVND (reference sequence). The CDR3 nucleotides read TGTGCCAGTAGTCTACAGGTAATCCCCTACGAGCAGTACTTC. Amino acid sequence: CASSLQVIPYEQYF.

The chain uses TRBV11-2 and TRBJ2-3, with a possible D match to TRBD2 (5 bases). Germline CDR1 reads SGHAT; CDR2 reads FQNNGV. CDR3 size: 15 residues. Between the trimmed V and J ends, which lost 1 base and 0 bases, there was a span of 8 bases. CDR3 nucleotide sequence: TGTGCCAGCAGCTTAGCCCGGACTAGCACAGATACGCAGTATTTT. Encoded protein: CASSLARTSTDTQYF.

This chain connects TRBV7-8 to TRBJ2-5; TRBD2 might be the D (6 bases). Germline lookup yields CDR1 SGHVS and CDR2 FQNEAQ. The CDR3 loop spans 16 amino acids. V lost 5 bases, J lost 5 bases, and 21 bases lay in between. CDR3 coding DNA: TGTGCCAGCAGCCCCTGGGTGGCAGGGAGGATCGAGACCCAGTACTTC. It is translated as CASSPWVAGRIETQYF.

The V gene is TRBV2, the J gene TRBJ2-7; 8 bases line up with TRBD2. V trimming: 6 bases; J trimming: 2 bases; junction bases outside the gene matches: 6. The CDR3 covers 14 residues. Germline CDR1 and CDR2: SNHLY and FYNNEI. The CDR3 reads CASRPGLGPYEQYF. CDR3 nucleotide sequence: TGTGCCAGCAGACCGGGACTAGGCCCCTACGAGCAGTACTTC.

The V gene is TRBV7-9, the J gene TRBJ2-4; 10 nucleotides agree with TRBD1. V shed 4 bases and J 11 bases; nucleotides not matched to a gene: 8. Germline loops: CDR1 SEHNR, CDR2 FQNEAQ (reference sequence). This CDR3 has 14 residues. The CDR3 region has the DNA TGTGCCAGCAGCTCGATACCTGGACAGGGGGTTCAGTACTTC. It is translated as CASSSIPGQGVQYF.

The rearrangement uses TRBV25-1 and TRBJ2-7; possible D gene TRBD2, 6 bases. Deletions cut 6 bases from V and 3 bases from J, with 12 bases between. This CDR3 has 13 residues. Germline lookup yields CDR1 MGHDK and CDR2 SYGVNS. CDR3 loop: CASSAMGGYEQYF. The CDR3, as DNA: TGTGCCAGCAGCGCCATGGGGGGCTACGAGCAGTACTTC.

The rearrangement uses TRBV27 and TRBJ2-7; D may be TRBD2 (5 bases). Germline-derived CDR1 and CDR2 are MNHEY and SMNVEV (reference sequence). This CDR3 is 15 amino acids long. The V and J ends lost 5 bases and 2 bases respectively, with 16 bases between them. The CDR3 is CASSLFYEGPYEQYF. As DNA, the CDR3 is TGTGCCAGCAGTCTCTTTTATGAGGGCCCCTACGAGCAGTACTTC.

The chain joins TRBV7-6 to TRBJ1-5; 7 bases agree with TRBD1. The CDR3 consists of 16 residues. In germline, CDR1 is SGHVS, CDR2 FNYEAQ. Unmatched junction bases numbered 7, after V lost 1 base and J lost 4 bases. The CDR3 DNA sequence: TGTGCCAGCAGCTTAGGTGCGGGACAGACAAATCAGCCCCAGCATTTT. This gives the protein CASSLGAGQTNQPQHF.

V usage is TRBV4-3 and J usage is TRBJ2-1; 10 bases map to TRBD2. J was trimmed by 1 base and V by 4 bases; bases with no gene match: 4. The germline V gene encodes CDR1 LGHNA and CDR2 YSLEER. The CDR3 is 16 amino acids. Here the CDR3 DNA reads TGCGCCAGCAGCCTCCAGCGGGAGGGTTCCTACAATGAGCAGTTCTTC. Amino acid sequence: CASSLQREGSYNEQFF.

This chain joins TRBV9 and TRBJ2-3; 12 positions agree with TRBD2. The germline CDR1 and CDR2 sequences are SGDLS and YYNGEE. The V gene end was trimmed by 3 bases and the J gene end by 5 bases; junction bases not matched to a gene: 1. This CDR3 spans 14 amino acids. The CDR3 loop reads CASSASGGGDTQYF. In DNA, the CDR3 is TGTGCCAGCAGCGCTAGCGGGGGGGGAGATACGCAGTATTTT.

This clone showed up just a few times. The chain combines TRBV5-1 with TRBJ1-1; 12 bases are a match to TRBD1. The germline V gene encodes CDR1 SGHRS and CDR2 YFSETQ. The ends lost 4 bases at V and 4 bases at J; junction bases unmatched: 8. The CDR3 has 16 amino acids. The CDR3 reads CASSPGTGGAITEAFF. CDR3 bases: TGCGCCAGCAGCCCGGGGACAGGGGGCGCGATCACTGAAGCTTTCTTT.

This clone was found once. The chain couples TRBV5-6 to TRBJ2-7, with unresolved D. Germline assignment: CDR1 SGHDT and CDR2 YYEEEE. The germline V and J ends were trimmed by 4 bases and 2 bases, with 16 bases remaining between them. The CDR3 contains 15 residues. CDR3 in DNA: TGTGCCAGCAGCCAACAACCCGGGTCCACCTACGAGCAGTACTTC. Its protein product is CASSQQPGSTYEQYF.

V and J are TRBV5-1 and TRBJ2-5; tentative D call: TRBD2 (6 bases). This CDR3 region has 16 residues. The germline gives CDR1 SGHRS, CDR2 YFSETQ. V was pared by 0 bases and J by 2 bases, with 14 bases between. The CDR3 protein is CASSLGGVTLQETQYF. CDR3 coding DNA: TGCGCCAGCAGCTTGGGGGGGGTCACCCTACAAGAGACCCAGTACTTC.

V is TRBV12-5 and J is TRBJ1-6; D gene unclear. V was pared by 10 bases and J by 10 bases, with 26 bases between. CDR3 length: 16 residues. Germline V CDR1 and CDR2: LGHNT, FRNRAP. CDR3 region: CATTKRDRELLSPLHF. The CDR3 DNA is TGTGCTACCACCAAACGGGATAGGGAGCTTTTGTCACCCCTCCACTTT.

V usage is TRBV28 and J usage is TRBJ2-7, with TRBD2 identical over 9 bases. This CDR3 has 15 amino acids. V dropped 6 bases and J dropped 1; count of bases not matched to a gene: 7. Germline CDR1 reads MDHEN; CDR2 reads SYDVKM. The CDR3 spells CASRISGSSSYEQYF. In DNA form, the CDR3 reads TGTGCCAGCAGGATTAGCGGGAGCTCATCCTACGAGCAGTACTTC.

The V gene is TRBV7-9, the J gene TRBJ1-2; TRBD1 is a possible D gene (6 bases). Germline CDR1 reads SEHNR; CDR2 reads FQNEAQ (reference sequence). Deletions cut 5 bases from V and 0 bases from J, with 13 bases between. The CDR3 contains 15 residues. In DNA form, the CDR3 reads TGTGCCAGCAGCCCGGTGGGGGCCGCTAACTATGGCTACACCTTC. This gives the protein CASSPVGAANYGYTF.

This clone appeared a few times. The genes are TRBV4-3 and TRBJ2-3, with a possible D match to TRBD2 (5 bases). Looked up from germline, CDR1 is LGHNA and CDR2 is YSLEER. The CDR3 is 18 amino acids. V lost 0 bases, J lost 0 bases, and 16 bases lay in between. For the CDR3, the DNA is TGCGCCAGCAGCCAAGACCGCTGGAGGAAACCTAGCACAGATACGCAGTATTTT. Residues: CASSQDRWRKPSTDTQYF.

V gene TRBV11-2 combines with J gene TRBJ2-3, with 7 nucleotides matching TRBD2. CDR1 and CDR2 from the germline V gene are SGHAT and FQNNGV. J gave up 0 bases and V 5 bases, and 8 bases lay outside the gene matches. This CDR3 comprises 16 residues. CDR3 in amino acids: CASSPTAGTSTDTQYF. The CDR3 DNA reads TGTGCCAGCAGCCCCACAGCGGGAACTAGCACAGATACGCAGTATTTT. The full variable domain, completed using reference TRBV11-2 and TRBJ2-3, is EAGVAQSPRYKIIEKRQSVAFWCNPISGHATLYWYQQILGQGPKLLIQFQNNGVVDDSQLPKDRFSAERLKGVDSTLKIQPAKLEDSAVYLCASSPTAGTSTDTQYFGPGTRLTVL.

In regard to this clone: The junction and the germline gene differ at one end; a read error may be behind it. The V gene is TRBV4-1, the J gene TRBJ2-7; D possibly corresponds to TRBD1 (6 bases). CDR3 length equals 16 residues. Germline CDR1 MGHRA, CDR2 YSYEKL. The CDR3 loop reads CASSQDPGTPSYEQYF. The CDR3 DNA sequence: TGTGCCAGCAGCCAAGACCCTGGGACACCCAGCTACGAGCAGTACTTC.

This chain links TRBV27 with TRBJ1-6, with a tentative D call TRBD1 (5 bases). Germline V gene data show CDR1 as MNHEY and CDR2 as SMNVEV (reference sequence). The CDR3 loop spans 13 amino acids. The V and J ends lost 3 bases and 7 bases respectively, with 7 bases between them. The CDR3 spells CASSLTVNSPLHF. The CDR3 region has the DNA TGTGCCAGCAGTTTGACAGTAAATTCACCCCTCCACTTT.

The gene calls are TRBV6-6 and TRBJ2-2; 7 nucleotides align to TRBD2. This CDR3 region has 16 residues. Germline loops: CDR1 MNHNY, CDR2 SVGAGI (reference sequence). Trimming at V came to 0 bases and at J to 6 bases, leaving 7 bases not matched to a gene. The CDR3 spells CASSYSNPGGAGELFF. Written as DNA, the CDR3 is TGTGCCAGCAGTTACTCGAATCCTGGGGGGGCCGGGGAGCTGTTTTTT.

This clone was counted once. This rearrangement joins TRBV5-6 to TRBJ2-5, with 9 positions matching TRBD2. This CDR3 region has 14 residues. V gave up 4 bases and J gave up 1 base; unmatched junction bases: 2. Germline assignment: CDR1 SGHDT and CDR2 YYEEEE. CDR3 region: CASSRTSVQETQYF. Written as DNA, the CDR3 is TGTGCCAGCAGCCGGACTAGCGTCCAAGAGACCCAGTACTTC.

The chain links TRBV29-1 to TRBJ2-1; TRBD1 might be the D (6 bases). The CDR3 has 13 amino acids. The V gene's germline CDR1 is SQVTM and CDR2 ANQGSEA. Deletions cut 3 bases from V and 4 bases from J, with 10 bases between. CDR3: CSVDRTVYNEQFF. DNA for the CDR3: TGCAGCGTTGATCGGACAGTGTACAATGAGCAGTTCTTC.

This chain joins TRBV7-8 and TRBJ2-7; 9 bases align to TRBD1. Germline V gene data show CDR1 as SGHVS and CDR2 as FQNEAQ. V shed 3 bases, J shed 5 bases, and the junction held 5 bases outside the gene matches. The length of the CDR3 is 14 residues. CDR3 sequence reads: CASSLTGGSDEQYF. As DNA, the CDR3 is TGTGCCAGCAGCTTGACAGGGGGTTCGGACGAGCAGTACTTC.

This clone was observed a handful of times. The genes are TRBV9 and TRBJ2-1; TRBD2 might be the D (5 bases). The CDR3 runs 15 residues. Trimming pared 0 bases from V and 4 bases from J, leaving 11 bases between. CDR1 and CDR2 from the germline V gene are SGDLS and YYNGEE. In DNA, the CDR3 is TGTGCCAGCAGCGTAGATCGCGGGCCGTACAATGAGCAGTTCTTC. This codes for CASSVDRGPYNEQFF.

The V gene is TRBV2, the J gene TRBJ2-3, with D perhaps matching TRBD1 (5 bases). Germline V gives CDR1 SNHLY, CDR2 FYNNEI. Trimming stripped 8 bases from V and 3 bases from J, with 18 bases between. The CDR3 is 15 residues long. In nucleotides, the CDR3 is TGTGCCAGCGATAGGGGTTCAGGGATAACAGATACGCAGTATTTT. This sequence encodes CASDRGSGITDTQYF.

V is TRBV30 and J is TRBJ2-5; D unresolved. TRBJ2-7 explains the end of the DNA better; the J call may be wrong. CDR3 length equals 15 residues. CDR1 is GTSNPN and CDR2 is SVGIG in the germline V gene (reference sequence). CDR3 nucleotides: TGTGCCTGGAGTACAAAACTGCGGAAACGTTACGAGCAGTACTTC. It encodes CAWSTKLRKRYEQYF.